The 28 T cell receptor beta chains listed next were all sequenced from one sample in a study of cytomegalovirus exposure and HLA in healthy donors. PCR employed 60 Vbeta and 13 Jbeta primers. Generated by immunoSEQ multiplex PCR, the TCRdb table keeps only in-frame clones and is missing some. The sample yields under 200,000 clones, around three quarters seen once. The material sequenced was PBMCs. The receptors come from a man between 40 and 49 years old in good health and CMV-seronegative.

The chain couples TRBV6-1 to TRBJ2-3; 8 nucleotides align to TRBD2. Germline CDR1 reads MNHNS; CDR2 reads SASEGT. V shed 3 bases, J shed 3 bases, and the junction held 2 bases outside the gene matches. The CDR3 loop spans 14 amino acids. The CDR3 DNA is TGTGCCAGCAGTGAGGGCGGGGGGACAGATACGCAGTATTTT. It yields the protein CASSEGGGTDTQYF.

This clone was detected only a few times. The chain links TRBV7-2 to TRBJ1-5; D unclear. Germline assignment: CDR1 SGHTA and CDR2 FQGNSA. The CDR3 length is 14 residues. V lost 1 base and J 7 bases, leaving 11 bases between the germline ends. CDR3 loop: CASSLVHGRQPQHF. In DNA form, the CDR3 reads TGTGCCAGCAGCTTAGTTCACGGCAGGCAGCCCCAGCATTTT.

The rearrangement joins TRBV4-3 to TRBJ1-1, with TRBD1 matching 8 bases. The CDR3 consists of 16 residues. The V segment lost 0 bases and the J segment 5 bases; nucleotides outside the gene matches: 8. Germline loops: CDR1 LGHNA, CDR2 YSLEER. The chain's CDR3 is CASSQEAPDRETEAFF. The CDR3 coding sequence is TGCGCCAGCAGCCAAGAAGCACCGGACAGGGAAACTGAAGCTTTCTTT.

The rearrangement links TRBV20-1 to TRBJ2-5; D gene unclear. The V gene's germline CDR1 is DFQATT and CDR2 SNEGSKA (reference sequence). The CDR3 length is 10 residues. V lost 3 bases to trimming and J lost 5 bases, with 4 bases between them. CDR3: CSASMETQYF. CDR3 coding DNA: TGCAGTGCTAGTATGGAGACCCAGTACTTC.

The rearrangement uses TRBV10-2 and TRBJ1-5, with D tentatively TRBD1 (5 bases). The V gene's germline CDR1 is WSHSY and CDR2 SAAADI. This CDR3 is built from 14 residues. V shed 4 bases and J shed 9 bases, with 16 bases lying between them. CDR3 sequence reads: CASSGDGSRVPQHF. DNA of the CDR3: TGCGCCAGCAGTGGGGACGGGAGTCGCGTGCCCCAGCATTTT.

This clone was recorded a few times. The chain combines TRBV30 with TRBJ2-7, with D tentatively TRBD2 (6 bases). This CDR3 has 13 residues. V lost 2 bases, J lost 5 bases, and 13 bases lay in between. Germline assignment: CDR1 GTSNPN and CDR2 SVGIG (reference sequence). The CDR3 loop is CAWSWREANEQYF. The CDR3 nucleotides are TGTGCCTGGAGTTGGAGGGAGGCCAACGAGCAGTACTTC.

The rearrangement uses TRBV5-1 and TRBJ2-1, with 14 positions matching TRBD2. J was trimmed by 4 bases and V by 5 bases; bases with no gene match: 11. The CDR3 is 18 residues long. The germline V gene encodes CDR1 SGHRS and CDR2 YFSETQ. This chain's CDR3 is CASSLTSGGALGYNEQFF. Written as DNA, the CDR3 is TGCGCCAGCAGTTTGACTAGCGGGGGGGCTCTTGGGTACAATGAGCAGTTCTTC. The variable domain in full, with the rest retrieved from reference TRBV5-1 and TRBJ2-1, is KAGVTQTPRYLIKTRGQQVTLSCSPISGHRSVSWYQQTPGQGLQFLFEYFSETQRNKGNFPGRFSGRQFSNSRSEMNVSTLELGDSALYLCASSLTSGGALGYNEQFFGPGTRLTVL.

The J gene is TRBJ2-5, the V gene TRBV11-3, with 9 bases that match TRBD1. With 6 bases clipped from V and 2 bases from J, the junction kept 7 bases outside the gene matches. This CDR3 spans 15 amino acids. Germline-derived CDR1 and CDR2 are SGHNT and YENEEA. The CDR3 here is CASRPRQGDQETQYF. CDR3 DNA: TGTGCCAGCAGGCCTCGACAGGGGGATCAAGAGACCCAGTACTTC.

The DNA for the CDR3 is TGTGCCAGCAGCGACGAGCGGGAGGGGGCCTACGAGCAGTACTTC. Encoded protein: CASSDEREGAYEQYF. The gene calls are TRBV5-4 and TRBJ2-7; 10 nucleotides align to TRBD2. Germline V gene sequence: CDR1 SGHNT, CDR2 YYREEE (reference sequence). The V segment lost 4 bases and the J segment 2 bases; nucleotides outside the gene matches: 6. The CDR3 consists of 15 residues.

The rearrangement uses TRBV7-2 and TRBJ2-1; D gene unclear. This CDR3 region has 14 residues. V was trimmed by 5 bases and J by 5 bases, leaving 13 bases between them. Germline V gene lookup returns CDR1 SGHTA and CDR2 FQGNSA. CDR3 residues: CASSAEVVHNEQFF. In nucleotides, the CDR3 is TGTGCCAGCAGCGCAGAGGTGGTCCACAATGAGCAGTTCTTC.

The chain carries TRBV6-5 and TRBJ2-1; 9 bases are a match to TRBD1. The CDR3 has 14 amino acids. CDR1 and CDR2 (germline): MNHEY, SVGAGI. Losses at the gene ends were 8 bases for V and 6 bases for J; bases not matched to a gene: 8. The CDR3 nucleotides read TGTGCCAGCCGGGCCACAGGGGGCCCCAATGAGCAGTTCTTC. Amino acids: CASRATGGPNEQFF.

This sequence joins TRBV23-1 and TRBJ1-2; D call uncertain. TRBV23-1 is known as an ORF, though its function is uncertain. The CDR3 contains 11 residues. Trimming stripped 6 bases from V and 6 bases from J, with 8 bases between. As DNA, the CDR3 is TGCGCCAGCAGGTCGAGGGATGGCTACACCTTC. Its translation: CASRSRDGYTF.

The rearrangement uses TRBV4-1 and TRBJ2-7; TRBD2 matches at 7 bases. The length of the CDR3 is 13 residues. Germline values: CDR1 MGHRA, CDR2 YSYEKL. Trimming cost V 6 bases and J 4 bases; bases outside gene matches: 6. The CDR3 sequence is CASSPVGGYEQYF. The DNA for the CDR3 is TGCGCCAGCAGTCCCGTCGGGGGGTACGAGCAGTACTTC.

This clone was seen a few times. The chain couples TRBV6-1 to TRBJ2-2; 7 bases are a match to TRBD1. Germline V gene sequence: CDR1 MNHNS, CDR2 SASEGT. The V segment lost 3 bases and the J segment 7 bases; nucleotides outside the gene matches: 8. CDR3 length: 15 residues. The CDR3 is CASSDSAGGSGELFF. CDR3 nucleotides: TGTGCCAGCAGTGATTCGGCAGGGGGTAGCGGGGAGCTGTTTTTT.

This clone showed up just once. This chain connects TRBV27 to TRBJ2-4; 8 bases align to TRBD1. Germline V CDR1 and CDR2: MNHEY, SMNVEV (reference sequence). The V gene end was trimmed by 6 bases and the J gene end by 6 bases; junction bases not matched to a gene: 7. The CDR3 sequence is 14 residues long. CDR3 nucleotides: TGTGCCAGCAGGGAAGGACAGGGCGGAAACATTCAGTACTTC. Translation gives CASREGQGGNIQYF.

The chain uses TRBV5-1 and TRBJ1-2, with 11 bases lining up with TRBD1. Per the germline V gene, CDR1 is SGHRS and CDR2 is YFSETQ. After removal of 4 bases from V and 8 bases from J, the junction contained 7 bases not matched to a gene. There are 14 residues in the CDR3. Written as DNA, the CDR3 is TGCGCCAGCAGCCCCGGACAGGGGGCGAGAGGCTACACCTTC. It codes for CASSPGQGARGYTF.

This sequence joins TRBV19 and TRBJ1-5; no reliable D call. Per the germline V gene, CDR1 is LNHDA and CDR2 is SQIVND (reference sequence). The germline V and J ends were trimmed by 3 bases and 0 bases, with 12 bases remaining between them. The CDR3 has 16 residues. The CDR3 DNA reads TGTGCCAGTAGTATCGGCGGTTCCTATAGCAATCAGCCCCAGCATTTT. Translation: CASSIGGSYSNQPQHF.

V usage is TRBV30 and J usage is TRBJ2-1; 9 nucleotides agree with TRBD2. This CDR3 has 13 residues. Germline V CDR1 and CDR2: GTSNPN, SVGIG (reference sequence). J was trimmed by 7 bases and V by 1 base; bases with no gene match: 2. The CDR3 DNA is TGTGCCTGGAGTGATCTAGCGGGAAATGAGCAGTTCTTC. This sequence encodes CAWSDLAGNEQFF.

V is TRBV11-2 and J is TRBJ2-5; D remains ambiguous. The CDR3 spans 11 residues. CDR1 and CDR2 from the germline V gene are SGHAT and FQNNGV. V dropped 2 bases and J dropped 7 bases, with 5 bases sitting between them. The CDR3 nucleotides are TGTGCCAGCAGCTTATACGGGACCCAGTACTTC. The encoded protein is CASSLYGTQYF.

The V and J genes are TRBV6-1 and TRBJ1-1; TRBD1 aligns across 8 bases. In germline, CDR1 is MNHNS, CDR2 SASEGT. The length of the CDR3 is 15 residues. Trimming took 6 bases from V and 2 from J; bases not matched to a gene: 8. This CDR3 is CASRRAGTGNTEAFF. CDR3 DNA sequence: TGTGCCAGCAGAAGAGCCGGGACAGGCAACACTGAAGCTTTCTTT.

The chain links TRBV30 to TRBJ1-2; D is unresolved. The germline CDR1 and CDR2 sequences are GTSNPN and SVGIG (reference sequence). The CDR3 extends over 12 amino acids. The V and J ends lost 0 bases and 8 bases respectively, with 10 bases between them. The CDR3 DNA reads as TGTGCCTGGAGTGTACAATGGAGCGGCTACACCTTC. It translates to CAWSVQWSGYTF.

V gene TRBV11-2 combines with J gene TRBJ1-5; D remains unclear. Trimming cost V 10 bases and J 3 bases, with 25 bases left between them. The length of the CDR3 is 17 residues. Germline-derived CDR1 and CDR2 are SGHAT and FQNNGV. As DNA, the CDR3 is TGTGCCAACAAAGGTAGGAGGCGGTCACAAACCAATCAGCCCCAGCATTTT. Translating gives CANKGRRRSQTNQPQHF.

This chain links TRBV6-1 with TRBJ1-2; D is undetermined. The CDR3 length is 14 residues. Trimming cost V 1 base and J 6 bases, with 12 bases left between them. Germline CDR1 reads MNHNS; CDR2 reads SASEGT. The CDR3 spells CASSEGGGRDGYTF. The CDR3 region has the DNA TGTGCCAGCAGTGAAGGGGGAGGGCGCGATGGCTACACCTTC.

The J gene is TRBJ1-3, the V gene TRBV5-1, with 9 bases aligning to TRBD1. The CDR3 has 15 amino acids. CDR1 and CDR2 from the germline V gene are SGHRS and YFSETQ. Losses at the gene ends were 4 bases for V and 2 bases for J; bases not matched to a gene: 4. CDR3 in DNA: TGCGCCAGCAGCCCCACAGGGGGCCCTGGAAACACCATATATTTT. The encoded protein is CASSPTGGPGNTIYF. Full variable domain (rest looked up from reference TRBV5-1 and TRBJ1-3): KAGVTQTPRYLIKTRGQQVTLSCSPISGHRSVSWYQQTPGQGLQFLFEYFSETQRNKGNFPGRFSGRQFSNSRSEMNVSTLELGDSALYLCASSPTGGPGNTIYFGEGSWLTVV.

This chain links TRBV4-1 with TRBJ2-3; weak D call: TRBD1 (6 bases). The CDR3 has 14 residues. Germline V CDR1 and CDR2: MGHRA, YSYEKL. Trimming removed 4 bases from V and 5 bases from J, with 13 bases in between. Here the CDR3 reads CASSPMGAGDTQYF. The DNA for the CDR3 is TGCGCCAGCAGCCCCATGGGGGCAGGAGATACGCAGTATTTT.

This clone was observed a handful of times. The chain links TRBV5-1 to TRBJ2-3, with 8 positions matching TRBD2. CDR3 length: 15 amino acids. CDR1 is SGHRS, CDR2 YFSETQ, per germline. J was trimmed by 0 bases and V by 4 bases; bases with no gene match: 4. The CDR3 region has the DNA TGCGCCAGCAGCCGTAGCGGGACTAGCACAGATACGCAGTATTTT. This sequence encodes CASSRSGTSTDTQYF.

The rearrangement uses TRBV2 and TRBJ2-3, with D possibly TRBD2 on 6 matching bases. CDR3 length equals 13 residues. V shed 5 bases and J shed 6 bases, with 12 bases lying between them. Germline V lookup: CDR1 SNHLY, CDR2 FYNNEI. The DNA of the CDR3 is TGTGCCAGCAGTCAGGGACGGGAGGATACGCAGTATTTT. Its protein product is CASSQGREDTQYF.

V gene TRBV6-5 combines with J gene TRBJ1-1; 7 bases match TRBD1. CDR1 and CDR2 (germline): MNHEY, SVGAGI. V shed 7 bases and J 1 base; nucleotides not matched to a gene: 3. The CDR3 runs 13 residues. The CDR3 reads CASKHRGNTEAFF. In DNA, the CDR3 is TGTGCCAGCAAGCACAGGGGGAACACTGAAGCTTTCTTT.